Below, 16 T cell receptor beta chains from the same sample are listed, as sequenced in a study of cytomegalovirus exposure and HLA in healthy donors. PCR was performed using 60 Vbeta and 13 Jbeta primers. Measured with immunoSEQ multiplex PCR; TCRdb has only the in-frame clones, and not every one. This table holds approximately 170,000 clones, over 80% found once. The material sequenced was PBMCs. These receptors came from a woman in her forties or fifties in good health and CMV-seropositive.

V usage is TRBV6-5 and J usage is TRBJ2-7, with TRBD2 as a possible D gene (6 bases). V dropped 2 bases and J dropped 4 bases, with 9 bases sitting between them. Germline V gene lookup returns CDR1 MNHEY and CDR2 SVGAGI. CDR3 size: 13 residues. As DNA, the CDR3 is TGTGCCAGCAGTTACATTCGGGGGTACGAGCAGTACTTC. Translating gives CASSYIRGYEQYF.

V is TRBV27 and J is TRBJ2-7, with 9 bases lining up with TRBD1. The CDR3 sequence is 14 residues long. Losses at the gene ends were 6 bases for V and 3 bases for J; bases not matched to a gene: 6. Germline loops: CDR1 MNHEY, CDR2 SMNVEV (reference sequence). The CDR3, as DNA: TGTGCCAGCAGCTGGACAGGGGAAGGCTACGAGCAGTACTTC. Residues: CASSWTGEGYEQYF.

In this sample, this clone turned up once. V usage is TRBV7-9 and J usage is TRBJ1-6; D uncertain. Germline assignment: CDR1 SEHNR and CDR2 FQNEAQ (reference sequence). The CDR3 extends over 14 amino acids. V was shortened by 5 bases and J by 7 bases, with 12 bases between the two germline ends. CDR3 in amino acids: CASSAGGRNSPLHF. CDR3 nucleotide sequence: TGTGCCAGCAGCGCGGGTGGCCGAAATTCACCCCTCCACTTT.

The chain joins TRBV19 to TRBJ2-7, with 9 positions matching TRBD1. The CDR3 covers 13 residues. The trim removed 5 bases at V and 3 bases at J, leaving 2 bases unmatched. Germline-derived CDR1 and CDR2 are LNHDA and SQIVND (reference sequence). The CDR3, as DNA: TGTGCCAGTAGTCCGGACAGGGGCTACGAGCAGTACTTC. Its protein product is CASSPDRGYEQYF.

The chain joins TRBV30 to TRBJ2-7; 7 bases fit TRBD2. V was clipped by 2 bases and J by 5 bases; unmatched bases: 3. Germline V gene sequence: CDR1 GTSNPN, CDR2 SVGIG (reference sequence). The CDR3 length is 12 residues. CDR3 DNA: TGTGCCTGGAGTCTCGGGGGGAACGAGCAGTACTTC. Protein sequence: CAWSLGGNEQYF.

The CDR3 loop reads CASSSPRQSNYGYTF. The CDR3 DNA sequence: TGTGCCAGCAGTTCCCCCCGACAGTCTAACTATGGCTACACCTTC. This chain links TRBV6-6 with TRBJ1-2; TRBD1 is a possible D gene (5 bases). Between the trimmed V and J ends, which lost 4 bases and 0 bases, there was a span of 12 bases. Germline CDR1 MNHNY, CDR2 SVGAGI (reference sequence). The length of the CDR3 is 15 residues.

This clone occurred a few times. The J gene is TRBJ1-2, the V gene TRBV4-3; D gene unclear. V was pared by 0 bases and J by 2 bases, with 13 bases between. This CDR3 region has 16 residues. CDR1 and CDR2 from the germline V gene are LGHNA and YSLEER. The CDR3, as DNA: TGCGCCAGCAGCCAAGAGGGCGGGGATTTCAACTATGGCTACACCTTC. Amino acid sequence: CASSQEGGDFNYGYTF.

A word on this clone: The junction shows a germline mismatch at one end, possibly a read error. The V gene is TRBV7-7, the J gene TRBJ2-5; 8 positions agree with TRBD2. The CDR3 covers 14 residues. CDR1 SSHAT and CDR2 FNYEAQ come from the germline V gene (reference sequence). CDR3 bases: TGTGCTAGCAGCCGGGGGGGGGCACAAGAGACCCAGTACTTC. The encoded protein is CASSRGGAQETQYF.

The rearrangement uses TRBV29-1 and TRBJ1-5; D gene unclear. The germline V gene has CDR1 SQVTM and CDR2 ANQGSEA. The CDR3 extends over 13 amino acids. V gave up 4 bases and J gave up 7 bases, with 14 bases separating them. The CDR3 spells CSVGGNRRQPQHF. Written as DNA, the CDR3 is TGCAGCGTTGGAGGGAACAGAAGACAGCCCCAGCATTTT.

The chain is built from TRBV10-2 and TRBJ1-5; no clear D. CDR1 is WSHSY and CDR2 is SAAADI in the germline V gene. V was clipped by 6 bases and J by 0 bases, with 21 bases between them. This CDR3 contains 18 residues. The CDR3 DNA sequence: TGCGCCAGCAGACAACCGGGAGGCTCATCGCCTAGCAATCAGCCCCAGCATTTT. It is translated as CASRQPGGSSPSNQPQHF.

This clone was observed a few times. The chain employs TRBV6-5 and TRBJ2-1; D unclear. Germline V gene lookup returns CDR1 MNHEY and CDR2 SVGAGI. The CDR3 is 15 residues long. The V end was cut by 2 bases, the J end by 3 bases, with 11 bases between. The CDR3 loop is CASSYAHDFYNEQFF. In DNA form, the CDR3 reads TGTGCCAGCAGTTACGCGCACGACTTCTACAATGAGCAGTTCTTC.

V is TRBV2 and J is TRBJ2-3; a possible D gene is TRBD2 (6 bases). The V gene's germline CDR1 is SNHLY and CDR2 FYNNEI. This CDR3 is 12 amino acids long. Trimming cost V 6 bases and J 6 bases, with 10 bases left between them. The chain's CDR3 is CASRFGGDTQYF. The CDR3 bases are TGTGCCAGCAGATTTGGGGGGGATACGCAGTATTTT.

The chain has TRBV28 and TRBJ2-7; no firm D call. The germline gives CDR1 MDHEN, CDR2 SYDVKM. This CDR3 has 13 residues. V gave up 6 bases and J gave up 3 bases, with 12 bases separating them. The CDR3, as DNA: TGTGCCAGCAGCCCCAACAGCCACTACGAGCAGTACTTC. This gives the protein CASSPNSHYEQYF.

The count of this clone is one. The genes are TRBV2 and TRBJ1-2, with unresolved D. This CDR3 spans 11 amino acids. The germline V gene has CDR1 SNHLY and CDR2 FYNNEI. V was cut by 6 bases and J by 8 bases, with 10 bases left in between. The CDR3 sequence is CASRTSVGYTF. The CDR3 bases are TGTGCCAGCAGGACTTCTGTAGGCTACACCTTC.

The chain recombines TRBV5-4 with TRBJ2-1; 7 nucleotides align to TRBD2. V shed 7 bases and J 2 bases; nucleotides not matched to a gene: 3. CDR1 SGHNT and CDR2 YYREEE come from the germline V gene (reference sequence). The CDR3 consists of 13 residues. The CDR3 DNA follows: TGTGCCAGCGGACTAGACACCTACAATGAGCAGTTCTTC. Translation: CASGLDTYNEQFF.

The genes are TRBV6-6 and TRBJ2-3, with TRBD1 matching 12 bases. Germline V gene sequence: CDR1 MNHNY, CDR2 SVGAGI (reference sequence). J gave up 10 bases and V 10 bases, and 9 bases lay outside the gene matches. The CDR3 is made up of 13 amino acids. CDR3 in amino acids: CATSPGTGGAQYF. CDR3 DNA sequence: TGTGCCACCTCACCGGGGACAGGGGGCGCGCAGTATTTT.